Below are 3 T cell receptor beta chains sequenced from a single sample in a study of CD4 T cells in relation to SARS-CoV-2 and coronaviruses. Their specific antigens are unknown. CD4+ T cells from unexposed donors were obtained before the COVID-19 pandemic (2011-2018). The cells were cultured for about ten days before CD4+ T cells were isolated. Assay used: immunoSEQ multiplex PCR; TCRdb lists only in-frame clones, some missing. The data contain just under 30,000 clones, 72% of them singletons. The sequencing sample was made of CD4+ T cells from PBMCs, cultured in vitro. The receptors come from a human donor in good health.

The V and J genes are TRBV3-1 (or the pseudogene TRBV3-2) and TRBJ2-2; D unclear. The CDR3 is made up of 13 amino acids. Germline V lookup: CDR1 LGHDT, CDR2 YNNKEL (reference sequence). V shed 4 bases and J shed 4 bases, with 7 bases lying between them. In DNA, the CDR3 is TGTGCCAGCAGCCGCCTGGGCACCGGGGAGCTGTTTTTT. Protein: CASSRLGTGELFF.

The chain combines TRBV6-2 or TRBV6-3 with TRBJ2-1, with D possibly matching TRBD2 (6 bases). Germline V CDR1 and CDR2: MNHEY, SVGEGT. This CDR3 is 21 amino acids long. The V end lost 2 bases, the J end lost 0 bases, and 26 bases lay between the germline ends. Here the CDR3 DNA reads TGTGCCAGCAGTTACGAGACTAAGAGTGGGCGGGAAAGCCTCTCCTACAATGAGCAGTTCTTC. It codes for CASSYETKSGRESLSYNEQFF.

The rearrangement links TRBV5-1 to TRBJ2-1; 9 bases line up with TRBD2. V dropped 0 bases and J dropped 5; count of bases not matched to a gene: 3. This CDR3 comprises 15 residues. The germline V gene has CDR1 SGHRS and CDR2 YFSETQ. The CDR3 DNA follows: TGCGCCAGCAGCTTGGTTAGCGGGGGAAACAATGAGCAGTTCTTC. Translated: CASSLVSGGNNEQFF.